These 8 T cell receptor beta chains were all obtained from the same sample, sequenced in a study of cytomegalovirus exposure and HLA in healthy donors. TCRdb's table, derived via immunoSEQ multiplex PCR, lists solely in-frame clones and lacks some. Of 200,000 to 250,000 clones listed, more than 75% are singletons. Sequenced: PBMCs. These receptors came from a woman between 18 and 29 years old in good health and CMV-seropositive.

This clone was observed a few times. CDR3 region: CASSSPGGVYEQYF. Here the CDR3 DNA reads TGCGCCAGCAGTTCCCCAGGGGGTGTCTACGAGCAGTACTTC. This chain connects TRBV4-1 to TRBJ2-7; 7 bases agree with TRBD1. Germline CDR1 and CDR2: MGHRA and YSYEKL. The CDR3 contains 14 residues. The V and J ends lost 6 bases and 3 bases, in that order; junction bases with no gene match: 8.

This clone was picked up one time. The J gene is TRBJ2-5, the V gene TRBV28, with D unclear. The germline V and J ends were trimmed by 1 base and 4 bases, with 4 bases remaining between them. The germline CDR1 and CDR2 sequences are MDHEN and SYDVKM. The CDR3 runs 12 residues. CDR3 nucleotide sequence: TGTGCCAGCAGTTTATTCGGAGAGACCCAGTACTTC. This sequence encodes CASSLFGETQYF.

The V call is TRBV11-2, the J call TRBJ1-1, with 7 bases aligning to TRBD1. Germline-derived CDR1 and CDR2 are SGHAT and FQNNGV. Unmatched junction bases numbered 5, after V lost 5 bases and J lost 5 bases. CDR3 size: 13 residues. Here the CDR3 reads CASSALQGTEAFF. CDR3 in DNA: TGTGCCAGCAGCGCTTTACAGGGGACTGAAGCTTTCTTT.

The chain combines TRBV7-2 with TRBJ1-5; 8 bases are shared with TRBD1. V shed 2 bases, J shed 4 bases, and the junction held 1 base outside the gene matches. CDR3 size: 14 residues. Germline V CDR1 and CDR2: SGHTA, FQGNSA. CDR3 loop: CASSLNRGNQPQHF. The DNA for the CDR3 is TGTGCCAGCAGCTTAAACAGGGGGAATCAGCCCCAGCATTTT.

The rearrangement uses TRBV2 and TRBJ1-5; TRBD1 agrees at 7 bases. Germline values: CDR1 SNHLY, CDR2 FYNNEI. V was pared by 5 bases and J by 3 bases, with 4 bases of the junction left unmatched. This CDR3 spans 14 amino acids. CDR3 DNA: TGTGCCAGCAGTACGACAGGGAACAATCAGCCCCAGCATTTT. This translates into CASSTTGNNQPQHF.

This clone was seen a few times. The V and J genes are TRBV28 and TRBJ2-7; TRBD2 matches at 7 bases. The trim removed 4 bases at V and 2 bases at J, leaving 5 bases unmatched. The CDR3 sequence is 14 residues long. The V gene's germline CDR1 is MDHEN and CDR2 SYDVKM. CDR3 sequence reads: CASSSPGGPYEQYF. CDR3 DNA: TGTGCCAGCAGTTCACCGGGAGGACCCTACGAGCAGTACTTC.

The chain employs TRBV6-1 and TRBJ2-7, with 12 bases that match TRBD2. CDR3 size: 14 residues. V trimming: 4 bases; J trimming: 5 bases; junction bases outside the gene matches: 3. Germline V gene sequence: CDR1 MNHNS, CDR2 SASEGT. CDR3 amino acids: CASSGLAGGDEQYF. CDR3 DNA sequence: TGTGCCAGCAGTGGGCTAGCGGGAGGGGACGAGCAGTACTTC.

V usage is TRBV28 and J usage is TRBJ1-5; D possibly corresponds to TRBD1 (5 bases). From germline, CDR1 is MDHEN and CDR2 SYDVKM. CDR3 size: 16 residues. With 6 bases removed from V and 0 bases from J, the gap between germline ends came to 15 bases. Here the CDR3 reads CASSAGYGHSNQPQHF. The CDR3, as DNA: TGTGCCAGCAGCGCAGGTTATGGACATAGCAATCAGCCCCAGCATTTT.